The next 11 T cell receptor beta chains were all read from a single sample in a study of cytomegalovirus exposure and HLA in healthy donors. Clones were sequenced by immunoSEQ multiplex PCR, and TCRdb holds only the in-frame ones, with some missing. The sample has about 360,000 clones; 80% to 90% are singletons. Sequenced material: PBMCs. These receptor sequences come from a woman aged 18 to 35 in good health and CMV-seronegative.

The CDR3 reads CASSIQGLEYEQYF. The CDR3 bases are TGTGCCAGTAGTATTCAGGGATTAGAGTACGAGCAGTACTTC. This chain uses TRBV19 with TRBJ2-7; the D gene is possibly TRBD1 (5 bases). This CDR3 spans 14 amino acids. The V and J ends lost 3 bases and 4 bases respectively, with 13 bases between them. Germline assignment: CDR1 LNHDA and CDR2 SQIVND (reference sequence). Full variable domain (outside the CDR3, taken from reference TRBV19 and TRBJ2-7): DGGITQSPKYLFRKEGQNVTLSCEQNLNHDAMYWYRQDPGQGLRLIYYSQIVNDFQKGDIAEGYSVSREKKESFPLTVTSAQKNPTAFYLCASSIQGLEYEQYFGPGTRLTVT.

This chain links TRBV30 with TRBJ2-7, with 9 positions matching TRBD1. CDR1 is GTSNPN and CDR2 is SVGIG in the germline V gene (reference sequence). The V gene end was trimmed by 3 bases and the J gene end by 3 bases; junction bases not matched to a gene: 6. The CDR3 contains 14 residues. CDR3 amino acids: CAWSPDRGHYEQYF. The CDR3 nucleotides read TGTGCCTGGAGCCCGGACAGGGGACACTACGAGCAGTACTTC.

This chain links TRBV5-1 with TRBJ1-1, with D possibly TRBD1 on 6 matching bases. Trimming left V 4 bases short and J 0 bases short, with 16 bases between. CDR1 SGHRS and CDR2 YFSETQ come from the germline V gene. The CDR3 has 16 amino acids. CDR3 in DNA: TGCGCCAGCAGCCCCCGGGAGGGGGGCGTGAACACTGAAGCTTTCTTT. It encodes CASSPREGGVNTEAFF.

This chain uses TRBV6-1 with TRBJ2-5; TRBD2 might be the D (5 bases). Trimming stripped 7 bases from V and 3 bases from J, with 18 bases between. Germline CDR1 MNHNS, CDR2 SASEGT. This CDR3 is built from 15 residues. The CDR3 sequence: CASKKAVAGEETQYF. The DNA of the CDR3 is TGTGCCAGCAAAAAAGCCGTGGCCGGGGAAGAGACCCAGTACTTC.

The chain uses TRBV7-9 and TRBJ2-2; no definite D call. The ends were cut back, 1 base at V and 7 bases at J, with 7 bases in the middle. This CDR3 is 13 amino acids long. Germline V lookup: CDR1 SEHNR, CDR2 FQNEAQ (reference sequence). The CDR3 reads CASSLVYSGELFF. DNA of the CDR3: TGTGCCAGCAGCTTAGTCTACAGCGGGGAGCTGTTTTTT.

This chain's CDR3 is CSVQIAGYEQYF. As DNA, the CDR3 is TGCAGCGTACAGATAGCGGGGTACGAGCAGTACTTC. The chain couples TRBV29-1 to TRBJ2-7, with 8 bases lining up with TRBD2. The CDR3 loop spans 12 amino acids. J was trimmed by 4 bases and V by 6 bases; bases with no gene match: 5. CDR1 is SQVTM and CDR2 is ANQGSEA in the germline V gene.

This clone came up once. The chain combines TRBV29-1 with TRBJ2-3; the D is unclear. CDR3 length equals 12 residues. CDR1 is SQVTM, CDR2 ANQGSEA, per germline. Deletions cut 4 bases from V and 4 bases from J, with 9 bases between. For the CDR3, the DNA is TGCAGCGTTGCAGCGATCTCAGATACGCAGTATTTT. This translates into CSVAAISDTQYF.

This clone came up once. The DNA of the CDR3 is TGTGCCAGCAGTGGAACCGGGACTAGCGGCTCCTACGAGCAGTACTTC. Translation: CASSGTGTSGSYEQYF. This chain uses TRBV6-6 with TRBJ2-7, with 11 bases that match TRBD2. The germline gives CDR1 MNHNY, CDR2 SVGAGI (reference sequence). After removal of 5 bases from V and 0 bases from J, the junction contained 6 bases not matched to a gene. The CDR3 extends over 16 amino acids.

The CDR3 DNA sequence: TGTGCCAGCAGCTCATTAGCGGGTAATGAGCAGTTCTTC. Residues: CASSSLAGNEQFF. This chain connects TRBV9 to TRBJ2-1; 7 bases map to TRBD2. Germline CDR1 SGDLS, CDR2 YYNGEE. The V and J ends lost 4 bases and 7 bases, in that order; junction bases with no gene match: 5. The CDR3 consists of 13 residues.

J is TRBJ1-1 and V is TRBV18; D remains ambiguous. This CDR3 spans 12 amino acids. V lost 3 bases and J lost 9, with 11 bases in between. In germline, CDR1 is KGHSH, CDR2 LQKENI. The CDR3 DNA is TGTGCCAGCTCACCGCGGGAGTTTAAAGCTTTCTTT. It encodes CASSPREFKAFF.

The V and J genes are TRBV4-1 and TRBJ2-3; TRBD2 matches 8 bases. J gave up 4 bases and V 0 bases, and 6 bases lay outside the gene matches. The CDR3 runs 16 residues. Per germline, CDR1 MGHRA and CDR2 YSYEKL. CDR3 protein: CASSQDPRGGPDTQYF. CDR3 in DNA: TGCGCCAGCAGCCAAGATCCCCGGGGGGGCCCAGATACGCAGTATTTT.